This TCR beta chain was obtained from a study of T cell responses to AZD1222 COVID-19 vaccine. The data were produced by immunoSEQ multiplex PCR, yet TCRdb's version contains in-frame clones alone and is incomplete. The data show roughly 150,000 clones, with 90% seen just once and 1.8% held by the top ten. The TCR comes from an adult in good health. The sample consisted of peripheral blood, taken on day 0 of AZD1222 vaccination.

This CDR3 is CASSANHNEQFF. The DNA of the CDR3 is TGTGCCAGCAGTGCCAACCACAATGAGCAGTTCTTC. This chain links TRBV2 with TRBJ2-1; no reliable D call. CDR3 size: 12 residues. Germline V lookup: CDR1 SNHLY, CDR2 FYNNEI. Deletions cut 4 bases from V and 5 bases from J, with 6 bases between. Looking up the rest from reference TRBV2 and TRBJ2-1 gives the full variable domain: EPEVTQTPSHQVTQMGQEVILRCVPISNHLYFYWYRQILGQKVEFLVSFYNNEISEKSEIFDDQFSVERPDGSNFTLKIRSTKLEDSAMYFCASSANHNEQFFGPGTRLTVL.